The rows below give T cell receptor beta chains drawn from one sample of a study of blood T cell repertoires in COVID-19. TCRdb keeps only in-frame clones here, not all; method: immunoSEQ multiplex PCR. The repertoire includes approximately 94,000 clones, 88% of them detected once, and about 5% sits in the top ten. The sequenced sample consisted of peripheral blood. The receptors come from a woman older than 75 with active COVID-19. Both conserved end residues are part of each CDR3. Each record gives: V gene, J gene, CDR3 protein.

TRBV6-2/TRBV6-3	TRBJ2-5	CASSSPTSGRRETQYF
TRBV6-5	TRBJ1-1	CASSLNRGNTEAFF
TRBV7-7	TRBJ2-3	CASSLQSTDTQYF
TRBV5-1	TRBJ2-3	CASHWTGDDTQYF
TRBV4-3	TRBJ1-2	CASSQDDRGGYGYTF
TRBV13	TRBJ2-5	CASSLAGGKQETQYF
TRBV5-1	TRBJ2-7	CASSLSDRGNEQYF
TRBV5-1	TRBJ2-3	CASSPRLSSSTDTQYF
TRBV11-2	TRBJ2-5	CASSLGTGGQETQYF
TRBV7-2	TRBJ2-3	CASSPDRIGDTQYF
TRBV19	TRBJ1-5	CASSIYFLNSNQPQHF
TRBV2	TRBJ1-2	CASEIDRGDYGYTF
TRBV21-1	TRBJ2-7	CASSLRLDSSYEQYF
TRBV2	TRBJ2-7	CASSVEYEQYF
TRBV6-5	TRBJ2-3	CASSYSPTGGTDTQYF
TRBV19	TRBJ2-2	CASSTPNGRYTGELFF
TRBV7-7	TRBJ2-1	CASSSLGLYNEQFF
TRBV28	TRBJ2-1	CASSLYPSGGRNEQFF
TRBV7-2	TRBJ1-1	CATSNQGFDTEAFF
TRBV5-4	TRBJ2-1	CASSLESSGSYNEQFF
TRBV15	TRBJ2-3	CATRDRGFTDTQYF
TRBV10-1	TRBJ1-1	CASRGQGNTEAFF
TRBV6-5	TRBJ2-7	CASSGLRDRGYEQYF
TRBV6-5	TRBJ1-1	CASRQDRGVSEAFF
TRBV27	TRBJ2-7	CASKPLAGGRYEQYF
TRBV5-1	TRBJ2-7	CASRTLTSSPVEQYF
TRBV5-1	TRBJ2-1	CASSPGQEVNEQFF
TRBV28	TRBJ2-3	CASRPSGITDTQYF
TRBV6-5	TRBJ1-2	CASVTGLNGYTF
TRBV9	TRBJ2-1	CASSVGTSGRLYEQFF
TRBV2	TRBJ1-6	CASGPGTVSSPLHF
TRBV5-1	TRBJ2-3	CASSLDPGADTQYF
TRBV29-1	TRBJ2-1	CSVKTGTGVRNEQFF
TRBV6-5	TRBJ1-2	CASSSTGQGYTF
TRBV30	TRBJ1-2	CAWSPPETPSRGYTF
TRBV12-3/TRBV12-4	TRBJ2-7	CASSLASSYEQYF
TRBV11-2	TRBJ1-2	CASSLGRRGGYGYTF